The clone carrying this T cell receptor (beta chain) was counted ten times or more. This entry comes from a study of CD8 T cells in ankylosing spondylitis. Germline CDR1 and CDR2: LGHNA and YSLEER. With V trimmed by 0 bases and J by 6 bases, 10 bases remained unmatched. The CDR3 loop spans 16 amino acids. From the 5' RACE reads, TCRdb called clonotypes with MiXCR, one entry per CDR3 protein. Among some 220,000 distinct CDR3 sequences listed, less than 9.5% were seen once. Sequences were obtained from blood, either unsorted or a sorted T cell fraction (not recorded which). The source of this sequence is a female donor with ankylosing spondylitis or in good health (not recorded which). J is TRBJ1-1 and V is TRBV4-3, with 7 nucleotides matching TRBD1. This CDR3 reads CASSQDVFRQGAEAFF. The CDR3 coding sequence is TGCGCCAGCAGCCAAGATGTATTCAGACAGGGCGCTGAAGCTTTCTTT.